This TCR beta chain was observed in a study of control samples from healthy donors and cancer patients. TCRdb's table, derived via immunoSEQ multiplex PCR, lists solely in-frame clones and lacks some. The sample has over 150,000 clones; roughly 93% are singletons. This CDR3 is built from 16 residues. V was trimmed by 5 bases and J by 9 bases, leaving 26 bases between them. Looked up from germline, CDR1 is MDHEN and CDR2 is SYDVKM. This rearrangement joins TRBV28 to TRBJ2-7; D is perhaps TRBD1 (5 bases). The sequence came from a man younger than 35 in good health. The sequencing input was blood. The CDR3 coding sequence is TGTGCCAGCAGTGGTCCCCTGTTTTTGGGAAGGGGAAGGCAGTACTTC. Its translation is CASSGPLFLGRGRQYF.